Listed below are T cell receptor beta chains from one sample, sequenced in a study of brain metastases from non-small cell lung cancer. Measured with immunoSEQ multiplex PCR; TCRdb has only the in-frame clones, and not every one. The sample yields about 5,000 clones, about 88% seen once. Sequenced sample: tissue from a brain metastasis. These TCRs come from a donor at least 40 years old with non-small cell lung cancer. Each CDR3 is given with its conserved first and last residue. D genes are given only for firm matches. Not every row has a clone size; where given, it reads once, few, many or a size class.

CASSLDSYTQYF TGTGCCAGCAGTTTAGACTCATATACGCAGTATTTT TRBJ2-3 NA NA TRBV5-5
CASGGGQGVKNIQYF TGTGCCAGCGGCGGTGGACAGGGGGTCAAAAACATTCAGTACTTC TRBJ2-4 TRBD1 NA TRBV2
CAIGQDRNAFF TGTGCCATCGGTCAGGATCGGAATGCTTTCTTT TRBJ1-1 NA NA TRBV10-3
CATSVTIGGYNEQFF TGTGCCACCAGCGTAACAATAGGGGGCTACAATGAGCAGTTCTTC TRBJ2-1 NA NA TRBV15
CASSRQGGANYGYTF TGTGCCAGCAGTCGACAGGGAGGTGCTAACTATGGCTACACCTTC TRBJ1-2 TRBD1 NA TRBV6-2/TRBV6-3
CASSWGPSVNTEAFF TGCGCCAGCAGCTGGGGCCCGTCAGTGAACACTGAAGCTTTCTTT TRBJ1-1 NA NA TRBV5-1
CASSKGGLQETQYF TGTGCCAGCAGCAAAGGGGGCCTCCAAGAGACCCAGTACTTC TRBJ2-5 TRBD1 NA TRBV7-9
CASSPGGHTQYF TGTGCCAGCTCCCCCGGGGGCCATACGCAGTATTTT TRBJ2-3 NA NA TRBV6-6
CASSPRTVDNSPLHF TGTGCCAGCTCACCACGAACAGTGGATAATTCACCCCTCCACTTT TRBJ1-6 NA NA TRBV18
CASSDSIEEPLQETQYF TGTGCCAGCAGTGACTCTATCGAAGAACCTCTCCAAGAGACCCAGTACTTC TRBJ2-5 NA NA TRBV2
CASSLRGVIFNSPLHF TGTGCCAGCAGTTTAAGAGGGGTGATTTTTAATTCACCCCTCCACTTT TRBJ1-6 NA NA TRBV6-5
CASREQEGANVLTF TGTGCCAGCAGGGAGCAAGAAGGGGCCAACGTCCTGACTTTC TRBJ2-6 NA NA TRBV5-4
CSVEDETGRQETQYF TGCAGCGTTGAAGACGAGACAGGGAGGCAAGAGACCCAGTACTTC TRBJ2-5 NA NA TRBV29-1
CASSEGGDTGELFF TGTGCCAGCAGTGAGGGGGGGGACACCGGGGAGCTGTTTTTT TRBJ2-2 TRBD2 NA TRBV6-4
CAPRKSNTEAFF TGTGCCCCGAGGAAGAGCAACACTGAAGCTTTCTTT TRBJ1-1 NA NA TRBV15
CASSGQGPAQPQHF TGCGCCAGCAGTGGACAGGGACCGGCTCAGCCCCAGCATTTT TRBJ1-5 TRBD1 few TRBV10-2
CASSSAADTQYF TGTGCCAGCAGTTCCGCGGCAGATACGCAGTATTTT TRBJ2-3 NA NA TRBV27
CASSQGRGLPFYGYTF TGCGCCAGCAGCCAGGGCCGTGGCCTCCCGTTTTATGGCTACACCTTC TRBJ1-2 NA NA TRBV4-3
CASSTRLAGLGQETQYF TGCGCCAGCAGCACCCGACTAGCGGGGCTGGGGCAAGAGACCCAGTACTTC TRBJ2-5 TRBD2 once TRBV5-1
CASRSRQGRHTIYF TGTGCCAGCAGATCACGACAGGGGAGGCACACCATATATTTT TRBJ1-3 TRBD1 NA TRBV6-5
CASTPSPRLTGMDGYTF TGTGCCAGCACCCCCTCCCCCCGATTGACAGGAATGGATGGCTACACCTTC TRBJ1-2 NA NA TRBV9
CASSQHPDTQYF TGCGCCAGCAGCCAACACCCTGATACGCAGTATTTT TRBJ2-3 NA NA TRBV4-1
CASSLAGADGYTF TGTGCCAGCAGCTTAGCGGGGGCGGATGGCTACACCTTC TRBJ1-2 NA NA TRBV7-2
CASRDGYNEQFF TGTGCCAGTCGGGACGGCTACAATGAGCAGTTCTTC TRBJ2-1 NA few TRBV27
CASSLASTNEKLFF TGCGCCAGCAGCTTAGCGTCAACTAATGAAAAACTGTTTTTT TRBJ1-4 NA NA TRBV5-1
CASRNRGDTEAFF TGCGCCAGCCGCAACAGGGGAGACACTGAAGCTTTCTTT TRBJ1-1 TRBD1 few TRBV5-1
CASSLSGVTTNTGELFF TGTGCCAGCAGCTTGTCAGGGGTCACTACCAACACCGGGGAGCTGTTTTTT TRBJ2-2 NA NA TRBV5-6
CASSLVDQPQHF TGTGCCAGCAGCTTGGTAGATCAGCCCCAGCATTTT TRBJ1-5 NA NA TRBV5-6
CASIFLAGRRETQYF TGTGCCAGCATCTTCTTGGCAGGGAGACGAGAGACCCAGTACTTC TRBJ2-5 NA NA TRBV6-5
CASSQDEAFLHF TGTGCCAGCAGCCAAGATGAGGCCTTCCTCCACTTT TRBJ1-6 NA large TRBV3-1/TRBV3-2
CASRSQDTGELFF TGTGCCAGCAGATCACAGGATACCGGGGAGCTGTTTTTT TRBJ2-2 NA NA TRBV28
CASSIWGGMSEQFF TGTGCCAGTAGTATCTGGGGCGGGATGAGTGAGCAGTTCTTC TRBJ2-1 NA NA TRBV19
CASSLLQGRNTIYF TGTGCCAGCAGCTTATTACAAGGGAGAAACACCATATATTTT TRBJ1-3 NA NA TRBV7-2
CASSLRGLGGYTF TGTGCCAGCAGCTTGAGAGGGTTGGGCGGCTACACCTTC TRBJ1-2 NA NA TRBV5-6
CASSLRGTGGTQYF TGCGCCAGCAGCTTGAGGGGAACAGGGGGGACCCAGTACTTC TRBJ2-5 TRBD1 NA TRBV5-1
CASSQGLADSYNEQFF TGTGCCAGCAGCCAGGGACTAGCGGACTCCTACAATGAGCAGTTCTTC TRBJ2-1 TRBD2 NA TRBV3-1/TRBV3-2
CASRRDRGETQYF TGTGCCAGCAGAAGGGACAGGGGAGAGACCCAGTACTTC TRBJ2-5 TRBD1 NA TRBV2
CTTTSGYNEQFF TGCACTACGACTAGCGGCTACAATGAGCAGTTCTTC TRBJ2-1 TRBD2 NA TRBV29-1
CASSLSSRSSDGYTF TGTGCCAGCAGTTTATCGTCCCGGTCCTCGGATGGCTACACCTTC TRBJ1-2 NA NA TRBV27
CASSIGPVRSSYEQYF TGTGCCAGTAGTATAGGCCCGGTTAGGAGCTCCTACGAGCAGTACTTC TRBJ2-7 NA NA TRBV19
CASSQERTGQETQYF TGTGCCAGCAGCCAAGAACGGACAGGACAAGAGACCCAGTACTTC TRBJ2-5 TRBD1 few TRBV4-2
CAWSVQGNQETQYF TGTGCCTGGAGTGTCCAGGGAAACCAAGAGACCCAGTACTTC TRBJ2-5 NA NA TRBV30
CASQGSHYYYEQYF TGTGCCAGCCAGGGGTCCCACTACTATTACGAGCAGTACTTC TRBJ2-7 NA NA TRBV6-1
CAISEGVTGETEYF TGTGCCATCAGTGAAGGGGTGACAGGGGAAACGGAGTACTTC TRBJ2-7 TRBD1 NA TRBV10-3
CASSSNTGELFF TGTGCCAGCAGCTCCAACACCGGGGAGCTGTTTTTT TRBJ2-2 NA once TRBV5-4
CASSYPSGRAGDTQYF TGTGCCAGCAGTTACCCTAGCGGGAGGGCCGGGGATACGCAGTATTTT TRBJ2-3 TRBD2 NA TRBV6-2/TRBV6-3
CASSLMGNEKLFF TGTGCCAGCAGTTTAATGGGGAATGAAAAACTGTTTTTT TRBJ1-4 NA NA TRBV27
CSVDRSTEAFF TGCAGCGTGGACCGGTCCACTGAAGCTTTCTTT TRBJ1-1 NA NA TRBV29-1
CASSTGSSGFTDTQYF TGTGCCAGCAGCACAGGGTCGAGCGGTTTCACAGATACGCAGTATTTT TRBJ2-3 NA NA TRBV7-8
CASKWEGRGGYTF TGTGCCAGCAAATGGGAAGGGCGCGGCGGCTACACCTTC TRBJ1-2 NA NA TRBV28
CASQTNGETQYF TGTGCCAGCCAAACAAACGGAGAGACCCAGTACTTC TRBJ2-5 NA NA TRBV2
CASSLSGGAYEQYF TGTGCCAGCAGCCTGAGCGGGGGGGCCTACGAGCAGTACTTC TRBJ2-7 TRBD2 NA TRBV9
CASSFIGLIAPGQSEETQYF TGTGCCAGCAGTTTTATTGGCCTGATCGCACCGGGACAATCGGAGGAGACCCAGTACTTC TRBJ2-5 NA NA TRBV28